This entry describes one T cell receptor beta chain. What this receptor recognizes is not known. No qualities accompany the bases; no much larger clone lies one base away. The data stem from a study of blood T cell repertoires in COVID-19 (dated by TCRdb to 2018 to 2021). Regarding the complete study: Collaborator samples came from the United States, Italy and Spain and covered acute and convalescent phases of COVID-19. The prospective study material was composed of cDNA or gDNA derived from T cells, B-cell-depleted T cells, or PBMCs. The dataset comprised deeply sampled blood TCRbeta repertoires from subjects exposed to, actively infected with, or recovered from COVID-19. The repertoires were released in a freely available public database meant as a resource for research on the immune response to SARS-CoV-2. Samples were obtained from the ongoing ImmuneRACE study (first 160 participants) and from some 1,300 subjects provided by 6 global collaborators. The sample metadata nearly always contained a de-identified subject ID, COVID-19 status, age in years and sex. Where HLA class I and class II types were available, the types were taken from metadata supplied by the sample provider, not from assay-based typing.

TCRbeta CDR3 regions were amplified from genomic DNA using the immunoSEQ Assay, a bias-controlled multiplex PCR. Under the source paper's analysis protocol: Nucleated cell counts per sample were estimated from amplification of reference gene primers within the assay. To quantify the absolute abundance of each unique TCRbeta CDR3 rearrangement, sequence reads were collapsed and filtered. For each sample, productive Simpson clonality was calculated by taking the square root of Simpson's diversity index across productive rearrangements. TCRdb retrieved this table from immuneACCESS and kept in-frame rearrangements only. Not all clones are present; in checked studies, unresolved V genes account for under half, and no reason is known for the remainder. The V and J calls and clone size are taken from that table; D and trimming were inferred from the DNA. In this sample the table shows 250,000 to 350,000 clones, about four fifths of which occur a single time. The ten most abundant clones make up approximately 1.1% of the sample.

Whole blood was collected in K2EDTA tubes by collaborating institutions according to the institutions' own protocols. For TCRbeta analysis, collaborators shipped samples in one of three forms: frozen whole blood, isolated PBMCs, or DNA extracted from either of those sample types. Study-wide findings and limitations: The quantity of clinical and demographic metadata differed by source and by participant and was supplied without curation.

Sequencing input: peripheral blood. The sequence was obtained from a woman between 45 and 60 years old with acute or convalescent COVID-19.

The DNA sequence follows: TGTGCCAGCAGCGGGGGACTTCCGGGAGAGACCCAGTACTTC. Translated, this is CASSGGLPGETQYF. The V gene is TRBV7-2 and the J gene is TRBJ2-5, and TRBD2 may be the D gene, going by 6 matching bases. In the germline V gene, CDR1 corresponds to SGHTA and CDR2 to FQGNSA. V is cut by 5 bases and J by 4 bases, and the space between the germline ends is 14 bases. The CDR3 goes from the cysteine to the phenylalanine over 14 residues. The DNA shown is the 42-base CDR3, in frame from base 1.